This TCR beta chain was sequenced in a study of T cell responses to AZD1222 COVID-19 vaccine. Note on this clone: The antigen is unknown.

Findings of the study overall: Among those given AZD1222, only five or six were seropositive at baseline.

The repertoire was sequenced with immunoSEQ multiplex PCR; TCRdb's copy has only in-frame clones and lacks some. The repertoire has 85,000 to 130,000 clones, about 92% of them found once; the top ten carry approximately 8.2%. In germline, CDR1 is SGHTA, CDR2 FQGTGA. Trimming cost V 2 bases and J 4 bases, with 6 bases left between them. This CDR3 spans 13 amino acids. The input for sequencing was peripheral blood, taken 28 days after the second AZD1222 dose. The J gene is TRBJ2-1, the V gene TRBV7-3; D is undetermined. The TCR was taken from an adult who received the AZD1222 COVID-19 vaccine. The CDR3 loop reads CASSLGSYNEQFF. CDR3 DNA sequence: TGTGCCAGCAGCTTAGGGTCTTACAATGAGCAGTTCTTC.